This TCR beta chain was documented in a study of shared clonotypes between healthy human individuals. V was shortened by 5 bases and J by 4 bases, with 4 bases between the two germline ends. The CDR3 is 11 residues long. Germline loops: CDR1 MNHEY, CDR2 SVGAGI. The method was immunoSEQ multiplex PCR; TCRdb's version includes in-frame clones alone and lacks a portion of them. The data show some 2,000,000 clones, 85% to 95% seen once. The source material was naive CD4+ T cells sorted from blood. The subset here: CD45RA+ positively selected. The receptor was isolated from a man younger than 30 in good health. The gene calls are TRBV6-5 and TRBJ2-3; no definite D call. CDR3 sequence: CASSIADTQYF. CDR3 DNA: TGTGCCAGCAGTATTGCAGATACGCAGTATTTT.